This TCR beta chain is drawn from a study of T cells in Graves' hyperthyroidism and ophthalmopathy. V lost 1 base and J 8 bases, leaving 13 bases between the germline ends. CDR3 size: 14 residues. CDR1 is SGHTA and CDR2 is FQGTGA in the germline V gene. This clonotype was seen at least ten times. The investigators amplified TCR beta CDR3 regions from RNA transcripts. The HTBI primer set was used in a first-round RT-PCR of the TCR CDR3. TCRdb re-analysed the multiplex PCR reads in MiXCR, keeping a single row per CDR3 protein. The table lists fewer than 350,000 distinct CDR3 sequences, roughly 19% of them singletons.

Sequencing was carried out using blood. The TCR sequence derives from a middle-aged man with Graves' ophthalmopathy. The gene calls are TRBV7-3 and TRBJ2-3; D ambiguous. The CDR3, as DNA: TGTGCCAGCAGCTTAAGGCCGGTAGATGGTACGCAGTATTTT. It specifies CASSLRPVDGTQYF. The full variable domain, its missing parts supplied by reference TRBV7-3 and TRBJ2-3, is GAGVSQTPSNKVTEKGKYVELRCDPISGHTALYWYRQSLGQGPEFLIYFQGTGAADDSGLPNDRFFAVRPEGSVSTLKIQRTERGDSAVYLCASSLRPVDGTQYFGPGTRLTVL.